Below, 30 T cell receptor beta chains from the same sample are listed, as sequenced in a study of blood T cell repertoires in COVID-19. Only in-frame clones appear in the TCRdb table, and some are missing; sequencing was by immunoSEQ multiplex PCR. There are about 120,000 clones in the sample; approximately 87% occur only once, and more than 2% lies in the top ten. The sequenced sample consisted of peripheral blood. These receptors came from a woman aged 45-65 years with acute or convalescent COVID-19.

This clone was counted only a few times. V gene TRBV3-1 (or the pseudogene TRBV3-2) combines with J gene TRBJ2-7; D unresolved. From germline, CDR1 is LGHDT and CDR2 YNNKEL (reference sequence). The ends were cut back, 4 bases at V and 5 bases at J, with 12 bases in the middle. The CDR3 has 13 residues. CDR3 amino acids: CASSRTLGHEQYF. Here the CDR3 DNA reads TGTGCCAGCAGCCGAACCCTAGGCCACGAGCAGTACTTC.

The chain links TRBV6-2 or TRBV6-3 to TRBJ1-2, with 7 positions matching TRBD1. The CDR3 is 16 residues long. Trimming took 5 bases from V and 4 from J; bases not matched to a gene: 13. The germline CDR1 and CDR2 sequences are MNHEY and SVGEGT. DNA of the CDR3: TGTGCCAGCAGTACAGGGGAGACAAGGACCAGCTATGGCTACACCTTC. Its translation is CASSTGETRTSYGYTF.

The CDR3 reads CASARAANNYGYTF. The CDR3 nucleotides are TGTGCCAGTGCACGAGCGGCTAATAACTATGGCTACACCTTC. This rearrangement joins TRBV19 to TRBJ1-2, with no clear D. The CDR3 length is 14 residues. Germline-derived CDR1 and CDR2 are LNHDA and SQIVND (reference sequence). Trimming removed 8 bases at V and 1 base at J, with 14 bases between.

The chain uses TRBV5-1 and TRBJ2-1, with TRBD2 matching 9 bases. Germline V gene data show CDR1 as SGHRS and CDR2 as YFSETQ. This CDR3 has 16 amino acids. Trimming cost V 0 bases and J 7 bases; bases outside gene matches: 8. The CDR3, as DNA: TGCGCCAGCAGCTTGGGACTAGCGGTCCTTGGAAATGAGCAGTTCTTC. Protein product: CASSLGLAVLGNEQFF.

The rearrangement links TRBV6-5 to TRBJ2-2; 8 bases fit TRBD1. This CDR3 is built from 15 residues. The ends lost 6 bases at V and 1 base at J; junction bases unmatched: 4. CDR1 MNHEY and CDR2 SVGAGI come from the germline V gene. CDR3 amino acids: CASRTGQGNTGELFF. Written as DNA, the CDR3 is TGTGCCAGCAGGACCGGACAGGGGAACACCGGGGAGCTGTTTTTT.

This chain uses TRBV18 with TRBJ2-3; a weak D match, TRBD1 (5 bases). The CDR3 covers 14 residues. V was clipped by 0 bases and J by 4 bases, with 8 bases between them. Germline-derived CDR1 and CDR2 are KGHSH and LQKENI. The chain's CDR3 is CASSPPQGSDTQYF. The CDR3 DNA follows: TGTGCCAGCTCACCACCGCAGGGCTCAGATACGCAGTATTTT.

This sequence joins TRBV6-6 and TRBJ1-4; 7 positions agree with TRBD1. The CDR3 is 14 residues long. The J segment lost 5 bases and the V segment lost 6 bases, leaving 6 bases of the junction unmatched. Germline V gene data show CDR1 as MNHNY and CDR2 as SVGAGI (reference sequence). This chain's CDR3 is CASRPGQINEKLFF. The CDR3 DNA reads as TGTGCCAGCAGGCCGGGACAGATAAATGAAAAACTGTTTTTT.

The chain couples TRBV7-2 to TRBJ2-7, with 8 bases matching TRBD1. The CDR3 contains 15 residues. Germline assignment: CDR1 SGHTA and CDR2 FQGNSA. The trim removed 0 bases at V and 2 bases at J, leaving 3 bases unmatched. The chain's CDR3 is CASSLAAGGTYEQYF. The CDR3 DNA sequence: TGTGCCAGCAGCTTAGCGGCAGGGGGCACCTACGAGCAGTACTTC.

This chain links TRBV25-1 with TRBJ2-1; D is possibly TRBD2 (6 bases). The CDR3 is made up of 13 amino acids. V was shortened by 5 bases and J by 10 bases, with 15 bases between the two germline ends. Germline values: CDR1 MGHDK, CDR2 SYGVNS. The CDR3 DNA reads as TGTGCCAGCAGTACGGTGCGGGACGGGGAGCAGTTCTTC. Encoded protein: CASSTVRDGEQFF.

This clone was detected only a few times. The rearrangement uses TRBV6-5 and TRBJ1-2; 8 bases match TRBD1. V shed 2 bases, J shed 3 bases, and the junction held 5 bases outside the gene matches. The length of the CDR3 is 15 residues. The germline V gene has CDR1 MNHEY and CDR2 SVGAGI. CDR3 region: CASSYADRVDYGYTF. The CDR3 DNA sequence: TGTGCCAGCAGTTACGCGGACAGGGTGGACTATGGCTACACCTTC.

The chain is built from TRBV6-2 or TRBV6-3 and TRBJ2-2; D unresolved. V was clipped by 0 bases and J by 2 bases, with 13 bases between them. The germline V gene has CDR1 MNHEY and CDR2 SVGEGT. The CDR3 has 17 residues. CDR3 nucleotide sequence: TGTGCCAGCAGTTACTCTTTGTCGCAGGCCAACACCGGGGAGCTGTTTTTT. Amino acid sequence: CASSYSLSQANTGELFF.

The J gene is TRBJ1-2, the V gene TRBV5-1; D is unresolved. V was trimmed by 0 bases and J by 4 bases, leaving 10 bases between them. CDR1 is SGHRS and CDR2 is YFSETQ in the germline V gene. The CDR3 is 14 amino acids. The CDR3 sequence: CASSLERQRYGYTF. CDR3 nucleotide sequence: TGCGCCAGCAGCTTGGAGAGACAACGCTATGGCTACACCTTC.

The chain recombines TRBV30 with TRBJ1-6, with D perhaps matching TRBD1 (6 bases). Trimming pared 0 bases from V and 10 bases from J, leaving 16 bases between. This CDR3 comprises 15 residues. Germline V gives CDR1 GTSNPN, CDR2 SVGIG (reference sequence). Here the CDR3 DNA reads TGTGCCTGGAGTGTAGCACGCGTAGGGACATCACCCCTCCACTTT. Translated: CAWSVARVGTSPLHF.

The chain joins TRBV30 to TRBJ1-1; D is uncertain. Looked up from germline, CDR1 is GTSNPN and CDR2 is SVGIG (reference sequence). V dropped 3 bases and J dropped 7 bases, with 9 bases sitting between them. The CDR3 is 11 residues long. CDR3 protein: CAWSYDYEAFF. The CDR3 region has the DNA TGTGCCTGGAGCTACGACTATGAAGCTTTCTTT.

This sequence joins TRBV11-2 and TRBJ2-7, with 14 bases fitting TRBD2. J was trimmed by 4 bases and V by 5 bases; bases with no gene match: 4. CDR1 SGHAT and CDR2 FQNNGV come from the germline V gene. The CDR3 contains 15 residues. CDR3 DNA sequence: TGTGCCAGCAGCATCGGACTAGCGGGAGGTTACGAGCAGTACTTC. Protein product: CASSIGLAGGYEQYF.

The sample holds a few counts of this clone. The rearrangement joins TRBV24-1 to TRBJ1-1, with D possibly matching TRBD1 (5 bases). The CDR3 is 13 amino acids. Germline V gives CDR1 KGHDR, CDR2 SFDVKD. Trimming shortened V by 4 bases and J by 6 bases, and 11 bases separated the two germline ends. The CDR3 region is CATSDLGTSEAFF. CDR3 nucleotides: TGTGCCACCAGTGACTTAGGGACTTCTGAAGCTTTCTTT.

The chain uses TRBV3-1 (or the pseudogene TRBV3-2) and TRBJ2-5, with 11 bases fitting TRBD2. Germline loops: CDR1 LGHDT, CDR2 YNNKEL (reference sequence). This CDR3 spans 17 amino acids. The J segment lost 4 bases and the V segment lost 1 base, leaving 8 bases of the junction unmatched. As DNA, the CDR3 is TGTGCCAGCAGCCAAGGCAGTAGCGGGGGGGGAATAGAGACCCAGTACTTC. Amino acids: CASSQGSSGGGIETQYF.

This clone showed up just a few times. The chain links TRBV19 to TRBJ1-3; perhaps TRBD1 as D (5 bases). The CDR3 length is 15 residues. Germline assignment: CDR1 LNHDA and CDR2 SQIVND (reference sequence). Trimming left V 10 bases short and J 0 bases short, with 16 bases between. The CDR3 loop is CATTRQSTSGNTIYF. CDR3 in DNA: TGTGCCACTACCAGACAGTCGACCTCTGGAAACACCATATATTTT.

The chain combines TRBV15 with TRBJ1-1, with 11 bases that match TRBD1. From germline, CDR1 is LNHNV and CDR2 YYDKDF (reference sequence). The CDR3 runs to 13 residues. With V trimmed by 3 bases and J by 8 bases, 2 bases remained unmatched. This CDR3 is CATSRGDRGEAFF. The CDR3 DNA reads TGTGCCACCAGCAGGGGGGACAGGGGGGAAGCTTTCTTT.

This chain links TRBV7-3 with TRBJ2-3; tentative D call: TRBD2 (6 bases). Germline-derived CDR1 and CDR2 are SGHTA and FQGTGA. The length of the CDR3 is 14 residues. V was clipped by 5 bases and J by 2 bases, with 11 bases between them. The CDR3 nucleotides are TGTGCCAGCAGCCTGGGACTTCACACAGATACGCAGTATTTT. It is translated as CASSLGLHTDTQYF.

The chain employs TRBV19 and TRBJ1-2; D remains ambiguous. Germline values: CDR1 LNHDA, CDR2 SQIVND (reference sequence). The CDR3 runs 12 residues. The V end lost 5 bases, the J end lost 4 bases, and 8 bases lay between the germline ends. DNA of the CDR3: TGTGCCAGTAGTCGGGAGATCTATGGCTACACCTTC. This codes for CASSREIYGYTF.

In DNA, the CDR3 is TGTGCCAGCAGCTTAGGAGTGGGGGGGGCGTACAATGAGCAGTTCTTC. It codes for CASSLGVGGAYNEQFF. This chain uses TRBV11-2 with TRBJ2-1; TRBD2 might be the D (7 bases). Germline CDR1 and CDR2: SGHAT and FQNNGV. The germline V and J ends were trimmed by 1 base and 4 bases, with 14 bases remaining between them. The CDR3 contains 16 residues.

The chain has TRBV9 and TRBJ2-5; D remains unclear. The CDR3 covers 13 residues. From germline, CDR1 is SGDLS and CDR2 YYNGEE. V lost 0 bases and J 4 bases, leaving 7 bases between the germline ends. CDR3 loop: CASSVASRETQYF. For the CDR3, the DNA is TGTGCCAGCAGCGTAGCCAGTCGAGAGACCCAGTACTTC. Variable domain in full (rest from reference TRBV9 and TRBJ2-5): DSGVTQTPKHLITATGQRVTLRCSPRSGDLSVYWYQQSLDQGLQFLIQYYNGEERAKGNILERFSAQQFPDLHSELNLSSLELGDSALYFCASSVASRETQYFGPGTRLLVL.

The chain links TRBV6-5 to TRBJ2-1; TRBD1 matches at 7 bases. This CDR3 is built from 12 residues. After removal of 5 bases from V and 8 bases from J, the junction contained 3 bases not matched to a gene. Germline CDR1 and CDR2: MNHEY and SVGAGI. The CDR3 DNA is TGTGCCAGCAGTCGACAGGGTCATGAGCAGTTCTTC. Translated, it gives CASSRQGHEQFF.

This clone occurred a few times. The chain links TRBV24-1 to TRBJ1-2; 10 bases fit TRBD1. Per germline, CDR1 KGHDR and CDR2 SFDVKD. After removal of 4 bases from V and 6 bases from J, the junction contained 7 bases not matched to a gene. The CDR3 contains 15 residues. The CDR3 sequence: CATSDPGTGEDGYTF. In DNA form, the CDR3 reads TGTGCCACCAGTGACCCGGGGACAGGGGAGGATGGCTACACCTTC.

The CDR3 reads CASSRSSEQFF. CDR3 DNA: TGTGCCAGCAGTCGGAGCAGTGAGCAGTTCTTC. The genes are TRBV6-2 or TRBV6-3 and TRBJ2-1; no clear D gene. From germline, CDR1 is MNHEY and CDR2 SVGEGT. The germline V and J ends were trimmed by 5 bases and 9 bases, with 8 bases remaining between them. The CDR3 sequence is 11 residues long.

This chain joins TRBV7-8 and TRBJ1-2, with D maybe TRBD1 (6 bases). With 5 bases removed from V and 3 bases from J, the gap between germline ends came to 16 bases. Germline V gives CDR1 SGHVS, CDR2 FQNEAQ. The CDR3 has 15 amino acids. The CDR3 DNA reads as TGTGCCAGCAGCCCAGGGGCTTCTTTGCACTATGGCTACACCTTC. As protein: CASSPGASLHYGYTF.

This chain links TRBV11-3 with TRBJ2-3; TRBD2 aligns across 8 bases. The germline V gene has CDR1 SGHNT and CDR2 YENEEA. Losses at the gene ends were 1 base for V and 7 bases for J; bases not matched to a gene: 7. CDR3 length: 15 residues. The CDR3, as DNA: TGTGCCAGCAGCTTAGCGGGGGGGGCTGCTTATACGCAGTATTTT. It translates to CASSLAGGAAYTQYF.

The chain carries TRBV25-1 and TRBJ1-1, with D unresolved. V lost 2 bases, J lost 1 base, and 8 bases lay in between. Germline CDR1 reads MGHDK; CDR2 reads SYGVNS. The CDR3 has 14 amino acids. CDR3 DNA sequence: TGTGCCAGCAGTGAACCGGGGAGGAACACTGAAGCTTTCTTT. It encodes CASSEPGRNTEAFF.

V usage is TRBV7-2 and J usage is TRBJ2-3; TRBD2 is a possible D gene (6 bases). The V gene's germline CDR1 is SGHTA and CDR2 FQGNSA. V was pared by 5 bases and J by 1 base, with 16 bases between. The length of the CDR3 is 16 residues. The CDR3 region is CASSVPGTPRTDTQYF. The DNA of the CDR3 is TGTGCCAGCAGCGTGCCCGGGACTCCTCGCACAGATACGCAGTATTTT. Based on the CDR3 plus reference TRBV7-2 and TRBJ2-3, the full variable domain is GAGVSQSPSNKVTEKGKDVELRCDPISGHTALYWYRQSLGQGLEFLIYFQGNSAPDKSGLPSDRFSAERTGGSVSTLTIQRTQQEDSAVYLCASSVPGTPRTDTQYFGPGTRLTVL.